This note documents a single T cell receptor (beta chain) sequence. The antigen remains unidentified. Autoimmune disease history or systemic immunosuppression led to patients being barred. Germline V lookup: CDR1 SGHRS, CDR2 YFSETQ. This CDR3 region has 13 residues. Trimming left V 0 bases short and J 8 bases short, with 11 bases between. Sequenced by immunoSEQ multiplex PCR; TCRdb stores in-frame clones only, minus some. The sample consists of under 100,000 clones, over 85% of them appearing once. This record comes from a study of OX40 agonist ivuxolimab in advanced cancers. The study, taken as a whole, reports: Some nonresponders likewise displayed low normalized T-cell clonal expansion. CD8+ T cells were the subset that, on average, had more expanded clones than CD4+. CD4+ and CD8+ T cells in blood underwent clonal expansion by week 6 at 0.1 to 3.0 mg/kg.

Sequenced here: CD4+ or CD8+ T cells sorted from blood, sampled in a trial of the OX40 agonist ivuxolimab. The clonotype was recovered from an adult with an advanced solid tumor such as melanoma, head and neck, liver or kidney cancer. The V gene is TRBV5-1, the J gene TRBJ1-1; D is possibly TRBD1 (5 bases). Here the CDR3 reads CASSLGDGGEAFF. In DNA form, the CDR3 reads TGCGCCAGCAGCTTGGGGGACGGGGGAGAAGCTTTCTTT. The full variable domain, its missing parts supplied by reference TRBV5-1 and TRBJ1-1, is KAGVTQTPRYLIKTRGQQVTLSCSPISGHRSVSWYQQTPGQGLQFLFEYFSETQRNKGNFPGRFSGRQFSNSRSEMNVSTLELGDSALYLCASSLGDGGEAFFGQGTRLTVV.